The clone carrying this T cell receptor beta chain was seen a few times. Its target is not known. The data derive from a study of identical twins. Study conclusions and caveats: Memory repertoires lacked the insertion deficit that abundant cord blood beta clonotypes showed.

A template switching step contributed a universal primer site, while unique molecular identifiers were present in the cDNA. Each CDR3 protein is one row after TCRdb ran MiXCR on the 5' RACE reads. The sample consists of around 250,000 distinct CDR3 sequences, about 13% of them appearing once. The CDR3 runs to 14 residues. Germline CDR1 and CDR2: MNHEY and SVGAGI. The V and J ends lost 3 bases and 3 bases, in that order; junction bases with no gene match: 1. These data also formed part of another study, on yellow fever vaccine responses in identical twins.

The V gene is TRBV6-5, the J gene TRBJ2-2, with TRBD1 matching 7 bases. This receptor was obtained from a woman between 18 and 29 years old in good health. Sequencing was carried out using memory (CD45RO+) T cells sorted from blood. The CDR3 loop reads CASSYTGDTGELFF. DNA for the CDR3: TGTGCCAGCAGTTATACAGGGGACACCGGGGAGCTGTTTTTT.